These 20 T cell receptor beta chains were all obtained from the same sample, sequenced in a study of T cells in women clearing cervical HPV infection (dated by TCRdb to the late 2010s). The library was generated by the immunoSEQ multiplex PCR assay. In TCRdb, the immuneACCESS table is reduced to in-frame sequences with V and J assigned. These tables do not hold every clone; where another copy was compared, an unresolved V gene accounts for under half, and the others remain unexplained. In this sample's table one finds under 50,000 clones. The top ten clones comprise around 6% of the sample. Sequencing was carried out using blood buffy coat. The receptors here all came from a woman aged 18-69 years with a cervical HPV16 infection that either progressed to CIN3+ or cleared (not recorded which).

The CDR3 bases that were read are TGTGCCAGCAGCTCCCTTGGCGGGGGAGAGAGCACAGATACG. It encodes CASSSLGGGESTDT. The entire CDR3 protein is CASSSLGGGESTDTQYF. This chain links TRBV7-6 with TRBJ2-3; 7 bases fit TRBD2. Sequencing ends 3 residues short of the CDR3 end; the germline J gene provides the rest. V trimming: 4 bases; J trimming: 0 bases; junction bases outside the gene matches: 10. Germline CDR1 reads SGHVS; CDR2 reads FNYEAQ. This CDR3 region has 17 residues.

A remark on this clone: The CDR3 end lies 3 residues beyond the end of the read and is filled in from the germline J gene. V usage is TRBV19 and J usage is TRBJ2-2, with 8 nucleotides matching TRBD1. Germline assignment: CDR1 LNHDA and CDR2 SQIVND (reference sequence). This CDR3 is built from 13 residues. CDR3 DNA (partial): TGTGCCAGTAGCGGACAGGGATCTGAAAAG. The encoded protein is CASSGQGSEK. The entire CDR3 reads CASSGQGSEKLFF.

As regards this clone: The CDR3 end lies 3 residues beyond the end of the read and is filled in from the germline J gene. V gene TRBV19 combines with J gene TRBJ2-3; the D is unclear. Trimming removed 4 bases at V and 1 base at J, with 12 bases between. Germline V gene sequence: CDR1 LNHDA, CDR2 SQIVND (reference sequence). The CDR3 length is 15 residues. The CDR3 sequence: CASSKLPYGTDTQYF. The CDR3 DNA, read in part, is TGTGCCAGTAGTAAACTACCCTACGGCACAGATACG.

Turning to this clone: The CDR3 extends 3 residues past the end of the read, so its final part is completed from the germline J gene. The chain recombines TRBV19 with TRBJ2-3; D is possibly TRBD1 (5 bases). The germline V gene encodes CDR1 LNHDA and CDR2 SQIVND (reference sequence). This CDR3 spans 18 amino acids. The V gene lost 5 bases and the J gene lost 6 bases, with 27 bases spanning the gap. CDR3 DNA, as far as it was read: TGTGCCAGTAGTGATTTCCCCCCCTTTAGGGGTAAGGCGGATACG. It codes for CASSDFPPFRGKADT. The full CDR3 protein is CASSDFPPFRGKADTQYF. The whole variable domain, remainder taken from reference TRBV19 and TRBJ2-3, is DGGITQSPKYLFRKEGQNVTLSCEQNLNHDAMYWYRQDPGQGLRLIYYSQIVNDFQKGDIAEGYSVSREKKESFPLTVTSAQKNPTAFYLCASSDFPPFRGKADTQYFGPGTRLTVL.

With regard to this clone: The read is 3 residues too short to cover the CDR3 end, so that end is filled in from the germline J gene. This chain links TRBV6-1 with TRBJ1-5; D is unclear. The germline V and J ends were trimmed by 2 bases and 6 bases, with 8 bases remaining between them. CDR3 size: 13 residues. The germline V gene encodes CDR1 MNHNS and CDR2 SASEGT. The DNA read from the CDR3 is TGTGCCAGCAGTGAAAATCCCATTCAGCCC. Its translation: CASSENPIQP. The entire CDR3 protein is CASSENPIQPQHF.

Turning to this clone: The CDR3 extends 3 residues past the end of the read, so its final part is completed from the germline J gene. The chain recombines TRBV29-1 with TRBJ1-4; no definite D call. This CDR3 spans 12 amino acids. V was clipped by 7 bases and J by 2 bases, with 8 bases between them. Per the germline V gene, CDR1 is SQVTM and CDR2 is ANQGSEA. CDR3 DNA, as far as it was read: TGCAGCGGGGCCAAGACTAATGAAAAA. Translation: CSGAKTNEK. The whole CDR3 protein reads CSGAKTNEKLFF.

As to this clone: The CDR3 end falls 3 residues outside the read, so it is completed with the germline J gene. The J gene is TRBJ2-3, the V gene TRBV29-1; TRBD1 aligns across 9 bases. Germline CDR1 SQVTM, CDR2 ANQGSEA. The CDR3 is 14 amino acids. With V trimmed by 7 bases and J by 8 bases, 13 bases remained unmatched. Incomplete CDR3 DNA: TGCAGCGCTGTGAGGACAGGGGCAAAGGCTACG. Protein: CSAVRTGAKAT. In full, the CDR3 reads CSAVRTGAKATQYF.

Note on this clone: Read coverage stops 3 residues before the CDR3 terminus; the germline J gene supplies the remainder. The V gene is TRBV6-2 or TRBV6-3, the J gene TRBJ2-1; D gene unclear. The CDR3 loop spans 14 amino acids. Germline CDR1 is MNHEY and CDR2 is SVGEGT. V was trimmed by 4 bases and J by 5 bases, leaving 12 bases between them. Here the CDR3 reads CASSLTGLNNEQFF. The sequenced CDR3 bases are TGTGCCAGCAGTTTAACGGGTCTCAACAATGAG.

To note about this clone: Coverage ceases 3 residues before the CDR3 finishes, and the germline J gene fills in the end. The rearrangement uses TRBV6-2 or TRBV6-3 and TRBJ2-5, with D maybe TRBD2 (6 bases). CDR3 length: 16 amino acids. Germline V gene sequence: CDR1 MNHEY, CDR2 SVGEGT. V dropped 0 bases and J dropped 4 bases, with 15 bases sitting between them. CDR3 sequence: CASSYSIFQAGETQYF. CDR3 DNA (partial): TGTGCCAGCAGTTACTCGATTTTTCAAGCGGGAGAGACC.

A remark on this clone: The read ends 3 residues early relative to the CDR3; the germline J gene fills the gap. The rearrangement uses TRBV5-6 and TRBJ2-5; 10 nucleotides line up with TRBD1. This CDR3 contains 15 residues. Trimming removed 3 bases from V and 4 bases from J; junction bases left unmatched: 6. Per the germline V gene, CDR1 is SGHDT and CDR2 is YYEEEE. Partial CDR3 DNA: TGTGCCAGCAGCTCCGGGACAGGGGTTCGAGAGACC. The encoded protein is CASSSGTGVRET. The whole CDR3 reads CASSSGTGVRETQYF. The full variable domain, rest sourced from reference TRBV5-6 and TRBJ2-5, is DAGVTQSPTHLIKTRGQQVTLRCSPKSGHDTVSWYQQALGQGPQFIFQYYEEEERQRGNFPDRFSGHQFPNYSSELNVNALLLGDSALYLCASSSGTGVRETQYFGPGTRLLVL.

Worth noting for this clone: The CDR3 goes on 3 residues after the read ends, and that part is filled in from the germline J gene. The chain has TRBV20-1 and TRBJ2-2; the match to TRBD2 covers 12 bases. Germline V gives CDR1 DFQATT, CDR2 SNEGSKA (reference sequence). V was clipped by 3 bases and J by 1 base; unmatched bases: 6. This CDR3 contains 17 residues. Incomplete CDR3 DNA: TGCAGTGCTAGTGGGACTAGCGGGCCGGGGAACACCGGGGAG. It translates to CSASGTSGPGNTGE. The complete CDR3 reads CSASGTSGPGNTGELFF.

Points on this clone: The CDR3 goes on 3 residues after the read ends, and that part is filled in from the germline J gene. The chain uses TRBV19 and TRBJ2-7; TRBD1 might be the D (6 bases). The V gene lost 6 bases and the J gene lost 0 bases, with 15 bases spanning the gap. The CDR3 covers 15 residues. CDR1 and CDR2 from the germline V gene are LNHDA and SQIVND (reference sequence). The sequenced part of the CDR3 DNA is TGTGCCAGTAGGAAGGGCCCAGGGGTCTCCTACGAG. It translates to CASRKGPGVSYE. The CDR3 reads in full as CASRKGPGVSYEQYF.

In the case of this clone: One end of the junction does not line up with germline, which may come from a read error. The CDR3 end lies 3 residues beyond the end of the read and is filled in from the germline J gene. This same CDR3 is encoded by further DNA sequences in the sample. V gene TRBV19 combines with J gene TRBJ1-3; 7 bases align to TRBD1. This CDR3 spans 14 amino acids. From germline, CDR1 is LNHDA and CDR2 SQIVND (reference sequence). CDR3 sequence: CASTGRGTGNTIYF. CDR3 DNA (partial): TGTGCCAGTACGGGCAGGGGGACCGGAAACACA.

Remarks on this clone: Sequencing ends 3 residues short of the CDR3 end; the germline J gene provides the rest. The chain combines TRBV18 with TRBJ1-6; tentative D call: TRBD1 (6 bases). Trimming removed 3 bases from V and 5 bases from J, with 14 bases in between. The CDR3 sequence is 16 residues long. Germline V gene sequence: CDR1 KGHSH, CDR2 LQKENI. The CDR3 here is CASSPQEGGDNSPLHF. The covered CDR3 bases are TGTGCCAGCTCACCGCAAGAGGGGGGGGATAATTCACCC. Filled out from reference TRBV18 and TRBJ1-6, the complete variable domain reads NAGVMQNPRHLVRRRGQEARLRCSPMKGHSHVYWYRQLPEEGLKFMVYLQKENIIDESGMPKERFSAEFPKEGPSILRIQQVVRGDSAAYFCASSPQEGGDNSPLHFGNGTRLTVT.

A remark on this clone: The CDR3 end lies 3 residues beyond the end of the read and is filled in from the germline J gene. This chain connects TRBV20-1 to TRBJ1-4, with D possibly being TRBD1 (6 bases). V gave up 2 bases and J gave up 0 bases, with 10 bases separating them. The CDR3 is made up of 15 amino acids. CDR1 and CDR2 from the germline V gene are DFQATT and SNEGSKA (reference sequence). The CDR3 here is CSARKDRSTNEKLFF. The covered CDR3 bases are TGCAGTGCTAGAAAAGACAGGTCAACTAATGAAAAA.

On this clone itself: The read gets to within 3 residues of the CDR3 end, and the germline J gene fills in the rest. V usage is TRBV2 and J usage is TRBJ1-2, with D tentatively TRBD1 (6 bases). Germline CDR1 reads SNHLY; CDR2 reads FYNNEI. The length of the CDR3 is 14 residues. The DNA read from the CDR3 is TGTGCCAGCAGTCCCCACGAGGGGGTGTGGGGC. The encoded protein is CASSPHEGVWG. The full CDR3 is CASSPHEGVWGYTF.

CDR3 protein: CASSHGTGGAYEKLFF. The part of the CDR3 DNA that was read is TGTGCCAGCAGCCACGGGACAGGGGGGGCCTATGAAAAA. The chain recombines TRBV28 with TRBJ1-4, with 11 bases matching TRBD1. The read finishes 3 residues shy of the CDR3 end, and the germline J gene is used to complete it. CDR3 length: 16 residues. Germline trimming cut 6 bases from V and 6 bases from J; bases unmatched to any gene: 9. Germline CDR1 is MDHEN and CDR2 is SYDVKM.

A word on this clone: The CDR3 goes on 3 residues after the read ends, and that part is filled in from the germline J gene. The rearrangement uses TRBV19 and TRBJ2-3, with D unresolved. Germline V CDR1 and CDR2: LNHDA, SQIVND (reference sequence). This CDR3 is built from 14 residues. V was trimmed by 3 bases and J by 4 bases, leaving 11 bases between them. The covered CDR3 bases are TGTGCCAGTAGTATCTTAGTGTCGGCAGATACG. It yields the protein CASSILVSADT. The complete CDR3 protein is CASSILVSADTQYF. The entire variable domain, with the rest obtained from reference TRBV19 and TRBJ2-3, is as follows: DGGITQSPKYLFRKEGQNVTLSCEQNLNHDAMYWYRQDPGQGLRLIYYSQIVNDFQKGDIAEGYSVSREKKESFPLTVTSAQKNPTAFYLCASSILVSADTQYFGPGTRLTVL.

The CDR3 DNA, read in part, is TGCGCCAGCAGCTTGGGGACATCCTACTATGGC. Its translation is CASSLGTSYYG. The whole CDR3 protein is CASSLGTSYYGYTF. V and J are TRBV5-1 and TRBJ1-2; D is possibly TRBD1 (5 bases). The CDR3 end falls 3 residues outside the read, so it is completed with the germline J gene. Germline V gives CDR1 SGHRS, CDR2 YFSETQ. CDR3 length: 14 residues. Trimming pared 0 bases from V and 3 bases from J, leaving 9 bases between.

The chain's CDR3 is CASSEGSGRGVMNTEAFF. Incomplete CDR3 DNA: TGTGCCAGCAGTGAAGGATCAGGCAGGGGGGTTATGAACACTGAA. The rearrangement uses TRBV2 and TRBJ1-1, with 7 positions matching TRBD1. The CDR3 end falls 3 residues outside the read, so it is completed with the germline J gene. This CDR3 contains 18 residues. Germline CDR1 reads SNHLY; CDR2 reads FYNNEI. Trimming cost V 1 base and J 0 bases; bases outside gene matches: 11.